Below are 7 T cell receptor beta chains sequenced from a single sample in a study of vaccination effects on CD4 cells after COVID-19. Ahead of sequencing, the ViraFEST assay grew antigen-specific CD4+ T cells using viral peptide pools. Between days 10 and 11 of culture, CD4+ T cells were separated out. Vaccinated recipients, who were negative for nucleocapsid antibodies, had no history of SARS-CoV-2 infection. The protocol was immunoSEQ multiplex PCR, while the TCRdb copy is restricted to in-frame clones and leaves out a portion. Among about 21,000 clones listed, 65% to 75% were seen once. These receptors lack a known antigen. Sequenced here: CD4+ T cells from PBMCs cultured with HCoV-NL63 spike peptides, sampled before COVID-19 vaccination. These receptors originate from a human donor who received a COVID-19 vaccine.

The rearrangement uses TRBV5-1 and TRBJ2-1; D may be TRBD2 (6 bases). CDR3 length equals 19 residues. V lost 6 bases and J 0 bases, leaving 25 bases between the germline ends. The V gene's germline CDR1 is SGHRS and CDR2 YFSETQ. The CDR3 bases are TGCGCCAGCACCCCTTGGGGACCGGGAGCCCTGAGCTCCTACAATGAGCAGTTCTTC. Protein sequence: CASTPWGPGALSSYNEQFF.

V and J are TRBV29-1 and TRBJ1-1, with D unresolved. The CDR3 sequence is 11 residues long. V shed 5 bases and J shed 6 bases, with 10 bases lying between them. Germline V lookup: CDR1 SQVTM, CDR2 ANQGSEA. CDR3 sequence: CSVRQSAEAFF. The CDR3 DNA follows: TGCAGCGTTCGGCAGTCGGCTGAAGCTTTCTTT.

The chain has TRBV6-1 and TRBJ2-7; D not certain. Trimming stripped 0 bases from V and 6 bases from J, with 9 bases between. The CDR3 is 13 residues long. Germline V CDR1 and CDR2: MNHNS, SASEGT. The CDR3 is CASSEANFREQYF. CDR3 DNA: TGTGCCAGCAGTGAAGCGAACTTTCGCGAGCAGTACTTC.

The chain uses TRBV7-8 and TRBJ2-5; D call uncertain. Trimming pared 1 base from V and 5 bases from J, leaving 11 bases between. CDR1 is SGHVS, CDR2 FQNEAQ, per germline. This CDR3 is 14 amino acids long. CDR3 sequence (DNA): TGTGCCAGCAGCTTAGAGCACCATGGGGAGACCCAGTACTTC. As protein: CASSLEHHGETQYF.

V usage is TRBV19 and J usage is TRBJ2-1, with TRBD1 identical over 11 bases. CDR3 size: 20 residues. Per the germline V gene, CDR1 is LNHDA and CDR2 is SQIVND (reference sequence). J lost 4 bases, V lost 5 bases, and 19 bases had no gene match. The CDR3 here is CASSGLRDRGDWGVYNEQFF. CDR3 bases: TGTGCCAGTAGTGGCCTCCGGGACAGGGGGGACTGGGGCGTATACAATGAGCAGTTCTTC.

The gene calls are TRBV5-1 and TRBJ1-1, with 10 bases matching TRBD1. CDR3 length: 15 residues. V dropped 4 bases and J dropped 10; count of bases not matched to a gene: 13. Germline CDR1 is SGHRS and CDR2 is YFSETQ. For the CDR3, the DNA is TGCGCCAGCAGCGCGTGGGACAGGGGTCGGGTGGGAGCTTTCTTT. This encodes CASSAWDRGRVGAFF. The full variable domain, in which reference TRBV5-1 and TRBJ1-1 provide the parts outside the CDR3, is KAGVTQTPRYLIKTRGQQVTLSCSPISGHRSVSWYQQTPGQGLQFLFEYFSETQRNKGNFPGRFSGRQFSNSRSEMNVSTLELGDSALYLCASSAWDRGRVGAFFGQGTRLTVV.

The chain couples TRBV4-2 to TRBJ2-1; TRBD2 agrees at 7 bases. Trimming cost V 1 base and J 10 bases; bases outside gene matches: 4. Germline CDR1 LGHNA, CDR2 YNFKEQ. This CDR3 has 13 residues. CDR3: CASSQGLATEQFF. The CDR3 DNA is TGTGCCAGCAGCCAAGGACTAGCCACCGAGCAGTTCTTC.